This T cell receptor beta chain was recovered during a study of T cell responses to AZD1222 COVID-19 vaccine. Study observations and caveats: Clonal diversity was possibly underestimated, and the donors were mostly white British, with more females. Spike-specific TCR breadth and depth were elevated following two AZD1222 doses.

Measured with immunoSEQ multiplex PCR; TCRdb has only the in-frame clones, and not every one. The sample has more than 90,000 clones, 88% seen once. CDR3 length: 18 amino acids. Germline V gene data show CDR1 as SEHNR and CDR2 as FQNEAQ (reference sequence). The V end lost 5 bases, the J end lost 0 bases, and 17 bases lay between the germline ends. To note about this clone: Its specificity is not known.

This sequence originates from an adult who received the AZD1222 COVID-19 vaccine. The material was peripheral blood, obtained 28 days after the second AZD1222 dose. J is TRBJ2-6 and V is TRBV7-9; a weak D match, TRBD1 (5 bases). CDR3 residues: CASSPVRARGSGANVLTF. The CDR3 DNA reads TGTGCCAGCAGCCCGGTCCGGGCAAGGGGCTCTGGGGCCAACGTCCTGACTTTC.